This entry features one T cell receptor (beta chain) sequence. The antigen remains unidentified. The data were obtained in a study of T-cell memory formation after mild COVID-19. Background on the study: TCR clusters mostly belonged to single donors. Study results and limitations: Contracting CD4+ clones sat mainly in CM and EM; CD8+ in EMRA.

Trimming removed 0 bases from V and 0 bases from J, with 16 bases in between. Germline CDR1 is SGHRS and CDR2 is YFSETQ. The length of the CDR3 is 17 residues. cDNA libraries for TCR alpha and TCR beta, carrying sample barcodes and UMIs, came from 5'RACE with constant-segment primers. In TCRdb, the 5' RACE reads were re-called with MiXCR into one record per CDR3 protein. Of roughly 450,000 distinct CDR3 sequences listed, about 18% were seen once; the top ten hold around an eighth. This sequence originates from an adult woman who had mild COVID-19 (a few samples of this study predate the infection). Cell type and time point are not known. V usage is TRBV5-1 and J usage is TRBJ2-7; D is uncertain. Material: PBMCs or a T cell subset sorted from them (not recorded which). The CDR3 DNA reads TGCGCCAGCAGCTTGGCCCTCAGATGGCTGCTCTCCTACGAGCAGTACTTC. Residues: CASSLALRWLLSYEQYF.